A selection of T cell receptor beta chains follows, all from one sample in a study of identical twins. MiXCR, applied by TCRdb to the 5' RACE reads, yields one record per CDR3 protein. The sample yields roughly 720,000 distinct CDR3 sequences, 18% seen once. The same specimen was also included in a second study, on T cells expressing NK-cell markers.

Sequencing input: PBMCs. The receptors here all came from a woman aged 18-29 years in good health. CDR3s include the opening cysteine and the closing phenylalanine or tryptophan. D genes are given only for firm matches. Clone size is given for some rows only: seen once, a few or many times, or a class if the clone is expanded.

TRBJ1-1,.,TRBV5-4,TRBD1,CASSTSRQGGTEAFF,TGTGCCAGCAGCACGTCCAGACAGGGAGGGACTGAAGCTTTCTTT
TRBJ2-1,.,TRBV6-1,TRBD2,CASSAGTSGGNEQFF,TGTGCCAGCAGTGCCGGGACTAGCGGGGGCAATGAGCAGTTCTTC
TRBJ2-3,few,TRBV20-1,.,CSAPPPGTDTQYF,TGCAGTGCCCCGCCCCCTGGCACAGATACGCAGTATTTT
TRBJ2-7,many,TRBV7-2,.,CASSLLGQGPYEQYF,TGTGCCAGCAGCTTACTGGGTCAGGGGCCCTACGAGCAGTACTTC
TRBJ2-7,.,TRBV12-3/TRBV12-4,.,CASSFGGFGEQYF,TGTGCCAGCAGTTTTGGCGGGTTTGGCGAGCAGTACTTC
TRBJ2-7,.,TRBV7-2,.,CASSLAKGSSYEQYF,TGTGCCAGCAGCTTAGCCAAAGGGAGCTCCTACGAGCAGTACTTC
TRBJ1-5,.,TRBV20-1,.,CSAGQSLGPQHF,TGCAGTGCTGGACAGAGCTTGGGGCCCCAGCATTTT
TRBJ2-3,few,TRBV7-9,TRBD2,CASSLRLAGGGDTQYF,TGTGCCAGCAGCCTCCGACTAGCGGGCGGAGGAGATACGCAGTATTTT
TRBJ1-2,.,TRBV10-3,.,CAISESAGKGGYSF,TGTGCCATCAGTGAGAGTGCCGGAAAGGGTGGCTACTCCTTC
TRBJ2-3,.,TRBV15,.,CATSRAQTPAPDTQYF,TGTGCCACCAGCAGAGCCCAAACCCCTGCGCCAGATACGCAGTATTTT
TRBJ2-7,.,TRBV12-3/TRBV12-4,.,CASSFLRVTKEQYF,TGTGCCAGCAGTTTCCTGAGGGTAACTAAGGAGCAGTACTTC
TRBJ1-5,.,TRBV20-1,.,CSARPMGQPQHF,TGCAGTGCCCGCCCAATGGGGCAGCCCCAGCATTTT
TRBJ2-2,few,TRBV10-3,.,CAISVSGATNTGELFF,TGTGCCATCAGTGTTTCTGGGGCAACGAACACCGGGGAGCTGTTTTTT
TRBJ2-1,.,TRBV10-3,TRBD2,CAISESGLAGNEQFF,TGTGCCATCAGTGAGTCGGGACTAGCGGGAAATGAGCAGTTCTTC
TRBJ2-1,few,TRBV5-1,.,CASSWQAGVVDEQFF,TGCGCCAGCAGCTGGCAGGCAGGGGTCGTGGATGAGCAGTTCTTC
TRBJ2-2,.,TRBV7-2,.,CASSLFFSENTGELFF,TGTGCCAGCAGCTTATTCTTTAGCGAGAACACCGGGGAGCTGTTTTTT
TRBJ2-7,many,TRBV12-3/TRBV12-4,.,CASSLTGYEQYF,TGTGCCAGCAGTTTAACAGGCTACGAGCAGTACTTC
TRBJ2-3,few,TRBV15,.,CATSRDEGETDTQYF,TGTGCCACCAGCAGAGATGAAGGGGAGACAGATACGCAGTATTTT
TRBJ2-1,few,TRBV6-5,.,CASTSPPNEQFF,TGTGCCAGCACCTCCCCCCCCAATGAGCAGTTCTTC
TRBJ2-7,.,TRBV21-1,.,CASPRLTGGGLAGEGGTYEQYF,TGTGCCAGCCCCCGGTTGACAGGGGGTGGACTAGCGGGAGAAGGGGGCACCTACGAGCAGTACTTC
TRBJ2-1,.,TRBV21-1,.,CASNPGLAGAEQFF,TGTGCCAGCAACCCGGGACTAGCGGGAGCTGAGCAGTTCTTC
TRBJ2-7,few,TRBV20-1,.,CSARGYRDAEYF,TGCAGTGCTAGAGGCTACAGGGACGCCGAGTACTTC
TRBJ1-1,.,TRBV3-1,.,CASGARYTEAFF,TGTGCCAGCGGGGCCAGGTACACTGAAGCTTTCTTT
TRBJ1-1,.,TRBV19,.,CASSIDHRGTEAFF,TGTGCCAGTAGTATAGATCATCGTGGAACTGAAGCTTTCTTT
TRBJ2-2,.,TRBV4-3,.,CASSQKPVITGELFF,TGCGCCAGCAGCCAAAAACCGGTCATCACCGGGGAGCTGTTTTTT
TRBJ2-1,.,TRBV20-1,TRBD2,CSARGPEWGGSEQFF,TGCAGTGCTAGAGGACCCGAGTGGGGGGGGAGTGAGCAGTTCTTC
TRBJ1-1,.,TRBV18,TRBD1,CASSTGTGGYLQAFF,TGTGCCAGCTCAACCGGGACAGGGGGCTATTTGCAAGCTTTCTTT
TRBJ2-1,few,TRBV7-9,TRBD1,CASSPRGRSDEQFF,TGTGCCAGCAGCCCAAGGGGGCGGAGCGATGAGCAGTTCTTC
TRBJ2-1,few,TRBV6-7,TRBD1,CASSYSQGAHNEQFF,TGTGCCAGCAGTTACTCACAGGGGGCCCACAATGAGCAGTTCTTC
TRBJ1-4,many,TRBV18,.,CASSLDATNEKLFF,TGTGCCAGCTCCCTAGATGCAACTAATGAAAAACTGTTTTTT
TRBJ2-1,many,TRBV2,.,CASSERYNEQFF,TGTGCCAGCAGTGAACGGTACAATGAGCAGTTCTTC
TRBJ2-1,.,TRBV5-1,.,CASSSQRGGSYNEQFF,TGCGCCAGCAGCTCGCAAAGGGGTGGCTCCTACAATGAGCAGTTCTTC
TRBJ1-5,.,TRBV20-1,.,CSALGALLNQPQHF,TGCAGTGCCCTAGGGGCCCTTCTTAATCAGCCCCAGCATTTT
TRBJ2-7,few,TRBV27,TRBD2,CASSPRTSGRYYEQYF,TGTGCCAGCAGTCCTCGGACTAGCGGGAGGTACTACGAGCAGTACTTC
TRBJ2-3,few,TRBV5-1,.,CASSFGTLGYTQYF,TGCGCCAGCAGCTTCGGGACTTTGGGGTATACGCAGTATTTT
TRBJ1-4,few,TRBV12-3/TRBV12-4,TRBD1,CASSRQGVGEKLFF,TGTGCCAGCAGCAGACAGGGTGTAGGCGAAAAACTGTTTTTT
TRBJ2-1,few,TRBV29-1,.,CSIAREIGEQFF,TGCAGCATCGCCAGGGAAATCGGTGAGCAGTTCTTC
TRBJ1-2,.,TRBV29-1,TRBD1,CSAQKTGHYGYTF,TGCAGCGCCCAAAAGACAGGGCACTATGGCTACACCTTC
TRBJ2-5,many,TRBV20-1,TRBD2,CSARDPEDLSGRDRETQYF,TGCAGTGCTAGAGATCCTGAGGATCTTAGCGGGAGGGATCGGGAGACCCAGTACTTC
TRBJ2-6,few,TRBV6-5,TRBD2,CASSYIGSGSGGANVLTF,TGTGCCAGCAGTTACATTGGTAGCGGGAGCGGTGGGGCCAACGTCCTGACTTTC
TRBJ2-7,few,TRBV10-3,.,CAISDRDGYEQYF,TGTGCCATCAGCGACCGGGACGGCTACGAGCAGTACTTC
TRBJ2-1,.,TRBV2,.,CASNNPRGRSYNEQFF,TGTGCCAGCAATAACCCCAGGGGAAGGTCCTACAATGAGCAGTTCTTC
TRBJ2-4,.,TRBV5-1,TRBD1,CASSDPQGAGNIQYF,TGCGCCAGCAGCGATCCCCAGGGGGCGGGGAACATTCAGTACTTC
TRBJ1-2,few,TRBV25-1,.,CASYDGSNYGYTF,TGTGCCAGCTATGACGGCAGCAACTATGGCTACACCTTC
TRBJ1-2,.,TRBV9,.,CASWGFSYGYTF,TGTGCCAGCTGGGGGTTTAGCTATGGCTACACCTTC
TRBJ2-5,.,TRBV20-1,.,CSARDGGRQQETQYF,TGCAGTGCTAGAGACGGGGGGCGACAACAAGAGACCCAGTACTTC
TRBJ1-2,.,TRBV20-1,TRBD1,CSANRGLIGYTF,TGCAGTGCTAACAGGGGGCTGATCGGCTACACCTTC
TRBJ2-5,few,TRBV5-6,.,CASSREVTQYF,TGTGCCAGCAGCCGTGAAGTGACCCAGTACTTC
TRBJ2-7,.,TRBV5-6,.,CASSLNGRRNHEQYF,TGTGCCAGCAGCTTGAACGGGAGAAGGAACCACGAGCAGTACTTC
TRBJ1-2,few,TRBV12-3/TRBV12-4,.,CASSFRAVYYGYTF,TGTGCCAGCAGTTTCAGGGCAGTTTACTATGGCTACACCTTC
TRBJ2-5,few,TRBV12-3/TRBV12-4,.,CASSVRQRGQETQYF,TGTGCCAGCAGCGTAAGACAGAGAGGGCAGGAGACCCAGTACTTC
TRBJ2-1,few,TRBV7-2,.,CASSLMPRTSYNEQFF,TGTGCCAGCAGCTTAATGCCGCGGACCTCCTACAATGAGCAGTTCTTC
TRBJ2-3,.,TRBV2,.,CASSADMADTQYF,TGTGCCAGCAGTGCGGATATGGCAGATACGCAGTATTTT
TRBJ2-1,few,TRBV10-3,TRBD2,CAISEQREWLGNEQFF,TGTGCCATCAGTGAACAGCGGGAGTGGCTAGGGAATGAGCAGTTCTTC